This TCR beta chain derives from a study of T cell responses to AZD1222 COVID-19 vaccine. Overall study results and limits: The breadth and depth of Spike-specific TCRs increased once two AZD1222 doses had been given. The repertoires were collected only after the peak T cell response. Donors were largely white British and mainly female; clonal diversity was possibly underestimated.

CDR1 and CDR2 from the germline V gene are KGHSH and LQKENI. This CDR3 comprises 16 residues. Trimming took off 3 bases at V and 4 bases at J, with 16 bases between the two ends. This clone was seen once. Its target is not known. Analyses pooled second doses at about 4 or about 12 weeks. Here immunoSEQ multiplex PCR was the method, and the copy in TCRdb shows in-frame clones only, minus some. The data contain 150,000 to 250,000 clones, 85% to 95% of them seen just once; the ten biggest clones take up approximately 1%. The origin of this receptor is an adult who received the AZD1222 COVID-19 vaccine. The specimen comprised peripheral blood, sampled 28 days after the second AZD1222 dose. The rearrangement uses TRBV18 and TRBJ1-3; D is uncertain. CDR3 sequence: CASSPSEASGGNTIYF. CDR3 coding DNA: TGTGCCAGCTCACCCTCAGAAGCCTCGGGGGGAAACACCATATATTTT.